This TCR beta chain was profiled in a study of beta chain features in type 1 diabetes. Study-wide findings and caveats: Patients with Type 1 diabetes showed moderately but significantly shorter TCRB CDR3s in all four CD4+ subsets. A cDNA-based sequencing approach could over-represent cells with high TCR expression.

This clone was recorded a few times. Its antigen is still unknown. In germline, CDR1 is LGHNA, CDR2 YSLEER. The CDR3 extends over 14 amino acids. V shed 1 base and J shed 0 bases, with 6 bases lying between them. Reverse transcription of all isolated RNA meant that expressed TCRB transcripts were sequenced. The protocol was immunoSEQ multiplex PCR, while the TCRdb copy is restricted to in-frame clones and leaves out a portion. The sample contains hundreds of thousands of clones, over 11% of which appear only once. The receptor was isolated from a young man with type 1 diabetes. The rearrangement uses TRBV4-3 and TRBJ1-2; no definite D call. The sample taken for sequencing was naive CD4+ T cells from blood. The CDR3 spells CASSQVVANYGYTF. CDR3 DNA: TGCGCCAGCAGCCAAGTAGTGGCTAACTATGGCTACACCTTC.